A selection of T cell receptor beta chains follows, all from one sample in a study of T-cell reconstitution after alpha-beta-depleted transplantation in children. Each CDR3 protein is one row after TCRdb ran MiXCR on the PCR reads. The sample has some 350,000 distinct CDR3 sequences; 10% are singletons. Sequenced here: PBMCs from the stem cell graft donor, sampled from the stem cell graft. The receptors derive from a human donor who donated a stem cell graft to a child with acute lymphoblastic leukemia. The CDR3 runs from the conserved cysteine through the conserved F or W. The D gene is left open where the match is weak. The size field is filled for only some rows; it gives once, few, many or a size class.

J | V | size | D | CDR3 | DNA
TRBJ2-7 | TRBV20-1 | . | TRBD2 | CSANPLAGYEQYF | TGCAGTGCTAATCCACTAGCGGGCTACGAGCAGTACTTC
TRBJ2-1 | TRBV5-1 | many | TRBD2 | CASSLLLAGAAYNEQFF | TGCGCCAGCAGCTTGCTTCTAGCGGGAGCGGCCTACAATGAGCAGTTCTTC
TRBJ2-5 | TRBV15 | few | . | CATSPRAGLETQYF | TGTGCCACCAGCCCCCGGGCGGGTCTAGAGACCCAGTACTTC
TRBJ2-7 | TRBV3-1 | few | TRBD2 | CASSQVTSGEQYF | TGTGCCAGCAGCCAGGTGACTAGCGGCGAGCAGTACTTC
TRBJ2-1 | TRBV7-9 | few | TRBD1 | CASSFLTGQGNEQFF | TGTGCCAGCAGCTTCCTTACGGGACAGGGAAATGAGCAGTTCTTC
TRBJ2-5 | TRBV9 | few | . | CASGLSTGVSEETQYF | TGTGCCAGCGGGCTTAGCACGGGGGTTTCTGAAGAGACCCAGTACTTC
TRBJ1-4 | TRBV5-1 | many | TRBD1 | CASSSGTGGPEKLFF | TGCGCCAGCAGCTCCGGGACAGGGGGCCCGGAAAAACTGTTTTTT
TRBJ2-3 | TRBV29-1 | many | TRBD2 | CSAGGTSGGVGADTQYF | TGCAGCGCCGGAGGGACTAGCGGAGGGGTGGGTGCAGATACGCAGTATTTT
TRBJ2-7 | TRBV11-2 | many | TRBD2 | CASSPTGLVNHEQYF | TGTGCCAGCAGCCCAACGGGACTAGTAAACCACGAGCAGTACTTC
TRBJ2-1 | TRBV5-1 | many | . | CASSRRDSLPEQFF | TGCGCCAGCAGCCGCCGGGACTCTCTCCCCGAGCAGTTCTTC
TRBJ1-2 | TRBV7-3 | few | TRBD1 | CASSRDRADGYTF | TGTGCCAGCAGCCGTGACAGGGCTGACGGCTACACCTTC
TRBJ2-5 | TRBV29-1 | . | . | CSVEPSEETHYF | TGCAGCGTTGAGCCATCCGAAGAGACCCACTACTTC
TRBJ1-1 | TRBV5-6 | . | . | CASSFMTEAFF | TGTGCCAGCAGCTTTATGACTGAAGCTTTCTTT
TRBJ1-2 | TRBV30 | . | TRBD1 | CARRAAPGGAFIGYTF | TGTGCCCGGAGGGCGGCACCAGGGGGGGCCTTTATCGGCTACACCTTC
TRBJ2-7 | TRBV24-1 | few | . | CATSDLSHEQYF | TGTGCCACCAGTGATTTGTCCCACGAGCAGTACTTC
TRBJ2-1 | TRBV27 | many | . | CASSSSGPNEQFF | TGTGCCAGCAGTTCCTCTGGCCCCAATGAGCAGTTCTTC
TRBJ2-1 | TRBV4-3 | few | TRBD2 | CASSQEGGSSYNEQFF | TGCGCCAGCAGCCAAGAGGGCGGGAGCTCCTACAATGAGCAGTTCTTC
TRBJ2-7 | TRBV20-1 | . | TRBD1 | CSARPKPGQAYF | TGCAGTGCGCGACCCAAACCGGGACAGGCTTACTTC
TRBJ2-3 | TRBV5-1 | . | . | CASSLTGPSTDTQYF | TGCGCCAGCAGCTTAACTGGTCCTAGCACAGATACGCAGTATTTT
TRBJ2-3 | TRBV5-6 | few | . | CASSLAVSPSTDTQYF | TGTGCCAGCAGCTTGGCCGTCTCCCCTTCCACAGATACGCAGTATTTT
TRBJ1-1 | TRBV4-1 | . | . | CASSQDEGGKAFF | TGCGCCAGCAGCCAAGATGAGGGAGGGAAAGCTTTCTTT
TRBJ2-7 | TRBV4-2 | many | TRBD2 | CASSQGSGTSVDEQYF | TGTGCCAGCAGCCAAGGTTCCGGGACTAGTGTGGACGAGCAGTACTTC
TRBJ2-1 | TRBV7-9 | many | TRBD2 | CASSLGDYKEQFF | TGTGCCAGCAGCTTGGGGGACTATAAAGAGCAGTTCTTC
TRBJ2-5 | TRBV7-6 | . | . | CASSLAPSRLETQYF | TGTGCCAGCAGCTTAGCCCCCTCTAGGTTGGAGACCCAGTACTTC
TRBJ1-2 | TRBV20-1 | . | . | CSARRQALNYGYTF | TGCAGTGCTCGAAGACAGGCGCTTAACTATGGCTACACCTTC
TRBJ1-1 | TRBV6-2/TRBV6-3 | few | . | CASSSTAMNTEAFF | TGTGCCAGCAGTTCAACAGCCATGAACACTGAAGCTTTCTTT
TRBJ2-7 | TRBV20-1 | many | TRBD1 | CSASQGLRYEQYF | TGCAGTGCTTCACAGGGGCTGAGGTACGAGCAGTACTTC
TRBJ2-5 | TRBV5-5 | . | . | CASSFQGKTQYF | TGTGCCAGCAGCTTTCAGGGAAAGACCCAGTACTTC
TRBJ2-5 | TRBV5-1 | many | . | CASSLSQGQETQYF | TGCGCCAGCAGCTTGTCGCAGGGACAAGAGACCCAGTACTTC
TRBJ2-1 | TRBV7-9 | few | TRBD2 | CASSLLAGEVPNEQFF | TGTGCCAGCAGCTTGCTAGCGGGGGAAGTACCCAATGAGCAGTTCTTC
TRBJ2-1 | TRBV20-1 | few | TRBD2 | CSARIGGRRGNEQFF | TGCAGTGCTAGAATAGGCGGGAGGAGGGGGAATGAGCAGTTCTTC
TRBJ2-2 | TRBV4-1 | few | . | CASSSTSIGELFF | TGCGCCAGCAGCTCCACTAGTATCGGGGAGCTGTTTTTT
TRBJ2-2 | TRBV9 | . | . | CASSVVGAAGELFF | TGTGCCAGCAGCGTAGTCGGGGCGGCCGGGGAGCTGTTTTTT
TRBJ2-6 | TRBV20-1 | . | . | CSARAPGRSGANVLTF | TGCAGTGCTAGAGCCCCGGGGCGGTCTGGGGCCAACGTCCTGACTTTC
TRBJ2-1 | TRBV11-2 | few | TRBD1 | CASTIRGTGSNEQFF | TGTGCCAGCACCATACGAGGGACAGGGTCCAATGAGCAGTTCTTC
TRBJ2-3 | TRBV6-5 | . | . | CASKQDLATDTQYF | TGTGCCTCTAAGCAGGATCTGGCCACAGATACGCAGTATTTT
TRBJ2-7 | TRBV6-5 | many | . | CASSTQNEQYF | TGTGCCAGCAGTACCCAAAACGAGCAGTACTTC
TRBJ1-5 | TRBV20-1 | few | TRBD1 | CSAREYRGNQPQHF | TGCAGTGCTAGAGAATACAGGGGAAATCAGCCCCAGCATTTT
TRBJ2-3 | TRBV5-1 | few | TRBD2 | CASSLVWRENGPDTQYF | TGCGCCAGCAGCTTGGTGTGGCGGGAGAACGGCCCAGATACGCAGTATTTT
TRBJ2-1 | TRBV5-1 | . | TRBD2 | CASSSTPLAGAYNEQFF | TGCGCCAGCAGCTCTACTCCGTTAGCGGGAGCCTACAATGAGCAGTTCTTC
TRBJ1-4 | TRBV6-1 | . | . | CASRRTAKEKLFF | TGTGCCAGCCGACGGACGGCTAAGGAAAAACTGTTTTTT
TRBJ2-3 | TRBV7-9 | few | . | CASSPPGARPYTQYF | TGTGCCAGCAGCCCCCCAGGGGCGCGACCGTATACGCAGTATTTT
TRBJ2-1 | TRBV7-9 | many | . | CASSSNNPNVYNEQFF | TGTGCCAGCAGCTCAAACAACCCCAACGTCTACAATGAGCAGTTCTTC
TRBJ2-3 | TRBV5-1 | few | . | CASSLGQGRGDTQYF | TGCGCCAGCAGCTTGGGCCAGGGTCGTGGAGATACGCAGTATTTT
TRBJ2-7 | TRBV6-5 | . | . | CATRNSYEQYF | TGTGCCACCCGGAACTCCTACGAGCAGTACTTC
TRBJ2-3 | TRBV4-3 | few | . | CASSQARRDTQYF | TGCGCCAGCAGCCAAGCTCGCCGGGATACGCAGTATTTT
TRBJ2-7 | TRBV7-2 | . | . | CASSLAGSWGEQYF | TGTGCCAGCAGCTTAGCGGGATCCTGGGGCGAGCAGTACTTC
TRBJ2-1 | TRBV20-1 | . | TRBD2 | CSARVPGLAGGRTYNEQFF | TGCAGTGCTAGGGTGCCGGGACTAGCGGGAGGTCGCACCTACAATGAGCAGTTCTTC